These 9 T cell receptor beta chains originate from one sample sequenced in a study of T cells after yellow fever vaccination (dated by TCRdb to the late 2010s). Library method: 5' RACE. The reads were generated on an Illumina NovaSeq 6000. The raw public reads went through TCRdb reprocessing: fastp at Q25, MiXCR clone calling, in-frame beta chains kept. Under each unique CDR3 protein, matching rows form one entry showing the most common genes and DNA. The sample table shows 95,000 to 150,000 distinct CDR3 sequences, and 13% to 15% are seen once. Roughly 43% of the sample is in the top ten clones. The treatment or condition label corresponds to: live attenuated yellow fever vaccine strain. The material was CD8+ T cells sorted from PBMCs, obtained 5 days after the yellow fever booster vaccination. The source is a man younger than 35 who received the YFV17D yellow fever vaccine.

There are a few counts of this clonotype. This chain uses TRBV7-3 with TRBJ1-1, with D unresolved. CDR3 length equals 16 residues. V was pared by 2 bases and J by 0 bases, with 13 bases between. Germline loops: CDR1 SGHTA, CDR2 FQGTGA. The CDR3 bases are TGTGCCAGCAGCTTATACGGCACTTTAATGAACACTGAAGCTTTCTTT. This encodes CASSLYGTLMNTEAFF.

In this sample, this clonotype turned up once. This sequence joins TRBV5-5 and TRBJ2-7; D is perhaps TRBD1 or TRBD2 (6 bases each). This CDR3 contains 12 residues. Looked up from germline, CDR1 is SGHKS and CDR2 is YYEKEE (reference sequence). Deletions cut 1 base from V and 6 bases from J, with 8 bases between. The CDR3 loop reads CASSLWGAEQYV. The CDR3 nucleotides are TGTGCCAGCAGCTTGTGGGGGGCCGAGCAGTACGTC.

The CDR3 nucleotides read TGCGCCAGCAGCCAAGATCTGGATTTGGACTATAATTCACCCCTCCACTTT. It is translated as CASSQDLDLDYNSPLHF. The chain recombines TRBV4-3 with TRBJ1-6, with D hard to call. Deletions cut 0 bases from V and 3 bases from J, with 12 bases between. This CDR3 region has 17 residues. From germline, CDR1 is LGHNA and CDR2 YSLEER.

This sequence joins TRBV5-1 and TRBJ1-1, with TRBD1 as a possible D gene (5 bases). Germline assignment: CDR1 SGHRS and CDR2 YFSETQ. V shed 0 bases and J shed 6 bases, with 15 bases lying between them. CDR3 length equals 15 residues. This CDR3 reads CASSLVGQGDAEAFF. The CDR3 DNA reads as TGCGCCAGCAGCTTGGTTGGACAAGGGGACGCTGAAGCTTTCTTT.

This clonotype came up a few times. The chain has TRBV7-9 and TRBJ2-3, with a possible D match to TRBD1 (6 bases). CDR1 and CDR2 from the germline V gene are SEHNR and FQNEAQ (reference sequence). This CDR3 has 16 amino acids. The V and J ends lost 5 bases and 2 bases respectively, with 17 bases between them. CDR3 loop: CASSRTDSRFTDTQYF. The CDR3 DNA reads TGTGCCAGCAGCCGGACGGACAGTCGATTCACAGATACGCAGTATTTT.

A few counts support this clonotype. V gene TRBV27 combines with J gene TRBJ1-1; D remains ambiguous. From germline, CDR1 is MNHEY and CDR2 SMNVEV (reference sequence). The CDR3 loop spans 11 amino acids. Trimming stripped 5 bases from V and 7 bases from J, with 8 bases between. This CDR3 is CASSLGDEAFF. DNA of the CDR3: TGTGCCAGCAGTCTAGGAGATGAAGCTTTCTTT.

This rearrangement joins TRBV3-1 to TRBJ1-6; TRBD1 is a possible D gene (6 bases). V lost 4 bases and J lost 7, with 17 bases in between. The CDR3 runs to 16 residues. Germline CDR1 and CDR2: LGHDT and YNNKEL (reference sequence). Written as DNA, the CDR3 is TGTGCCAGCAGCCGAAAGACAGGAAGACCGAATTCACCCCTCCACTTT. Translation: CASSRKTGRPNSPLHF.

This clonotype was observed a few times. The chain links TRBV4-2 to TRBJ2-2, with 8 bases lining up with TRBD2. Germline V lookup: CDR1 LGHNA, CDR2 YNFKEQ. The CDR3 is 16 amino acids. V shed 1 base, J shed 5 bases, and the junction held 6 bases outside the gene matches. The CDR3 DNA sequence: TGTGCCAGCAGCCAAGCGGGCGGGGGGCTTACCGGGGAGCTGTTTTTT. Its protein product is CASSQAGGGLTGELFF.

The CDR3 coding sequence is TGTGCCAGCAGCCGGTCTGAGAATGAAAAACTGTTTTTT. It codes for CASSRSENEKLFF. The chain combines TRBV7-9 with TRBJ1-4; D ambiguous. Per the germline V gene, CDR1 is SEHNR and CDR2 is FQNEAQ (reference sequence). Trimming shortened V by 5 bases and J by 5 bases, and 9 bases separated the two germline ends. The CDR3 loop spans 13 amino acids.